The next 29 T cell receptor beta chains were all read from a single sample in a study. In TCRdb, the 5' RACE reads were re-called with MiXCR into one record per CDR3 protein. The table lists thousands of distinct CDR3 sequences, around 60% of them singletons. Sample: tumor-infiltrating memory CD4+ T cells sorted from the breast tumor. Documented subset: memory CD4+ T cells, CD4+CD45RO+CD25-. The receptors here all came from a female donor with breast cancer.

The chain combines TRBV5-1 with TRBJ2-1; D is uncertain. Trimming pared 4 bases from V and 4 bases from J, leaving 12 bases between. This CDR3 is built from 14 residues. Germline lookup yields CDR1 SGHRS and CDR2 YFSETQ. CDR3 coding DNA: TGCGCCAGCAGCCTTCTTGGGGTTTACAATGAGCAGTTCTTC. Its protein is CASSLLGVYNEQFF.

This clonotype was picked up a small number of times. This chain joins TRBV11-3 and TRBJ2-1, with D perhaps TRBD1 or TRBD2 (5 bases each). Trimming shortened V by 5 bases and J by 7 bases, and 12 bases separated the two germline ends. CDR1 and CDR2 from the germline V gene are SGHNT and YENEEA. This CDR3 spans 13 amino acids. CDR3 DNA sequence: TGTGCCAGCAGCCCAACATGGGGGAATGAGCAGTTCTTC. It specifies CASSPTWGNEQFF. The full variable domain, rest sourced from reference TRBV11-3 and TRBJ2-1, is EAGVVQSPRYKIIEKKQPVAFWCNPISGHNTLYWYLQNLGQGPELLIRYENEEAVDDSQLPKDRFSAERLKGVDSTLKIQPAELGDSAVYLCASSPTWGNEQFFGPGTRLTVL.

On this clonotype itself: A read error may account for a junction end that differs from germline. The CDR3 spells CASGFSPDTQYF. The CDR3 coding sequence is TGTGCCAGCGGCTTCAGCCCAGATACGCAGTATTTT. The rearrangement joins TRBV7-2 to TRBJ2-3; D not resolved. Per the germline V gene, CDR1 is SGHTA and CDR2 is FQGNSA. The CDR3 has 12 amino acids.

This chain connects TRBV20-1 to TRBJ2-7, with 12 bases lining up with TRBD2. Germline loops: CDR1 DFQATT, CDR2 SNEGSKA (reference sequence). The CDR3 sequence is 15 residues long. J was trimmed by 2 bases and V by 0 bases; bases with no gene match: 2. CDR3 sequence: CSARDLAGGTYEQYF. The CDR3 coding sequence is TGCAGTGCTAGAGATCTAGCGGGAGGGACCTACGAGCAGTACTTC.

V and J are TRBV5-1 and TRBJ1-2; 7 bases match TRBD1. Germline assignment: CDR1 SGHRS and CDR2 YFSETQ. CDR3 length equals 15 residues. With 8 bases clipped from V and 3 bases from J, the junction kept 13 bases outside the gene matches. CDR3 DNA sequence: TGCGCCAGTAGCGTGACCGGGACAGATGACTATGGCTACACCTTC. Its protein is CASSVTGTDDYGYTF.

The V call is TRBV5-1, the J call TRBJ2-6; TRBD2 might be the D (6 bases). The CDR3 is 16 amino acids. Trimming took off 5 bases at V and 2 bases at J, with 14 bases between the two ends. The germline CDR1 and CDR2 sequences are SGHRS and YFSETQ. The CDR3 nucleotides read TGCGCCAGCAGAGTCTCATCGGGAGCTGGGGCCAACGTCCTGACTTTC. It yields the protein CASRVSSGAGANVLTF.

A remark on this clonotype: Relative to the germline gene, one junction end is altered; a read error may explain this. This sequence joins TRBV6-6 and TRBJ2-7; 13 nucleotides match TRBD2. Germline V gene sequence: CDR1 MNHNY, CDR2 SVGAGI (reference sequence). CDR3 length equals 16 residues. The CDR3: CAGSWMTSGRSNEQYF. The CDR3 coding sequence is TGTGCCGGCAGTTGGATGACTAGCGGGAGGTCCAACGAGCAGTACTTC.

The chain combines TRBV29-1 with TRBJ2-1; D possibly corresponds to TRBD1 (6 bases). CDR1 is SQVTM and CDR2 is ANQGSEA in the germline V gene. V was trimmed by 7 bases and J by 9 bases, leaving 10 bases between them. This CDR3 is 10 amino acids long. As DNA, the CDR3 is TGCAGCGGACAGGTGGGTGAGCAGTTCTTC. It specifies CSGQVGEQFF.

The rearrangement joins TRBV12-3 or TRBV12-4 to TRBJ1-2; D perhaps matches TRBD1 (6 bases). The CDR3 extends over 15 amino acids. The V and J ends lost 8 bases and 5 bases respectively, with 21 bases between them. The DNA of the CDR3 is TGTGCCAGCGCTCGGATGTCGGGGGCGTTTTATGGCTACACCTTC. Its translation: CASARMSGAFYGYTF.

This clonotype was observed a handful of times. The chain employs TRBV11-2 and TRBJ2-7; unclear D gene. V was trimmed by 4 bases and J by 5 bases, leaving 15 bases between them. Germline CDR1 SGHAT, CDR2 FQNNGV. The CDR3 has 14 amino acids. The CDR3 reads CASSSIDIRDEQYF. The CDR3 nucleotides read TGTGCCAGCAGCTCCATTGATATCCGGGACGAGCAGTACTTC.

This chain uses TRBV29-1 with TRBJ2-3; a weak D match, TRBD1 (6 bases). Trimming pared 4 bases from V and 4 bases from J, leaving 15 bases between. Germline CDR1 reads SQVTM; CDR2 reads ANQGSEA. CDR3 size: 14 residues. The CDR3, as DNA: TGCAGCGTTGGAGGGACAACTGGGGCAGATACGCAGTATTTT. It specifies CSVGGTTGADTQYF.

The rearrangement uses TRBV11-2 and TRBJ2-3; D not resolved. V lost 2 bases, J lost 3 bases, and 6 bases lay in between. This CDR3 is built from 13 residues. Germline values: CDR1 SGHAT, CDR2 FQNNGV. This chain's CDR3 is CASSLSRTDTQYF. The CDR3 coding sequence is TGTGCCAGCAGCTTATCTAGGACAGATACGCAGTATTTT. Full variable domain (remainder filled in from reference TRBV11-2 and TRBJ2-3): EAGVAQSPRYKIIEKRQSVAFWCNPISGHATLYWYQQILGQGPKLLIQFQNNGVVDDSQLPKDRFSAERLKGVDSTLKIQPAKLEDSAVYLCASSLSRTDTQYFGPGTRLTVL.

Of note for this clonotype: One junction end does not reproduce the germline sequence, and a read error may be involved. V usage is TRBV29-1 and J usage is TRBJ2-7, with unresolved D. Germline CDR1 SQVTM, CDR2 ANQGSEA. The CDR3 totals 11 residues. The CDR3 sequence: CSVEIRYEQCF. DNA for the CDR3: TGCAGCGTTGAAATCCGGTACGAGCAGTGCTTC.

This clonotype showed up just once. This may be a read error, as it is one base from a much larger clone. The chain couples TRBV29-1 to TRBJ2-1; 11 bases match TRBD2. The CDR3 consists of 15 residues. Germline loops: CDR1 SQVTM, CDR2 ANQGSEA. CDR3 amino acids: CSVDRGLADYNKQFF. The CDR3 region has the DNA TGCAGCGTTGACAGGGGACTAGCGGACTACAATAAGCAGTTCTTC.

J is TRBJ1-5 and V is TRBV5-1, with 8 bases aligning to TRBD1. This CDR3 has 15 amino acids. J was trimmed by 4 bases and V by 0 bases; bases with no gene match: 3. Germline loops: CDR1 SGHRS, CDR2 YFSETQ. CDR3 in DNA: TGCGCCAGCAGCTTGGACGGACAGGGTAATCAGCCCCAGCATTTT. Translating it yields CASSLDGQGNQPQHF.

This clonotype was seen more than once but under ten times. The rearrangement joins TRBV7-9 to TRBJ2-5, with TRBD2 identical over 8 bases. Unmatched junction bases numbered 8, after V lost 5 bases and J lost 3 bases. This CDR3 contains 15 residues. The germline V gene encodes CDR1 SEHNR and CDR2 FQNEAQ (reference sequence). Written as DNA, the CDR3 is TGTGCCAGCAGCCGATGGGCAGCGGGGGAAGAGACCCAGTACTTC. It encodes CASSRWAAGEETQYF.

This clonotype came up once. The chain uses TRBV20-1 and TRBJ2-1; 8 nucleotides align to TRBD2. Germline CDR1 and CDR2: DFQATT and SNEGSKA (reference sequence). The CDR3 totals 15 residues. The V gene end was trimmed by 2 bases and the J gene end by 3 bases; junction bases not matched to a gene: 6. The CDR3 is CSARPSGGHYNEQFF. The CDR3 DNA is TGCAGTGCTAGACCGAGCGGGGGTCACTACAATGAGCAGTTCTTC.

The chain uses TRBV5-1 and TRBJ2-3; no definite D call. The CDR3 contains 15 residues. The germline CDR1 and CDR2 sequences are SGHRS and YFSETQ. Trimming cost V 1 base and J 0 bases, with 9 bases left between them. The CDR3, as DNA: TGCGCCAGCAGCTTGAACGGTCAAAGCACAGATACGCAGTATTTT. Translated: CASSLNGQSTDTQYF.

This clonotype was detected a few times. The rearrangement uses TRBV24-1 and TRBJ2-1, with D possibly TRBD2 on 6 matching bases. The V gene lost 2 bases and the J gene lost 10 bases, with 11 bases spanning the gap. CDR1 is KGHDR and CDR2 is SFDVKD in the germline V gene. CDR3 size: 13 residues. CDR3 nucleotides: TGTGCCACCAGTGATTCGTCCCTAGCGGAGCAGTTCTTC. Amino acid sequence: CATSDSSLAEQFF.

CDR3 nucleotide sequence: TGTGCCAGCAGTAGAGACAGGGGGCTCTACAATGAGCAGTTCTTC. Amino acids: CASSRDRGLYNEQFF. This chain connects TRBV2 to TRBJ2-1; 10 bases line up with TRBD1. From germline, CDR1 is SNHLY and CDR2 FYNNEI. The CDR3 length is 15 residues. The J segment lost 3 bases and the V segment lost 5 bases, leaving 4 bases of the junction unmatched.

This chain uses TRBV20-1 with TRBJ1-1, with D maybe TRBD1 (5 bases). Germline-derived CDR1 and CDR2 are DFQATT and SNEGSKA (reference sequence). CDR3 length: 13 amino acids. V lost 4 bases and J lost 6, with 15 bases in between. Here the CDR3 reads CSAITPGTAEAFF. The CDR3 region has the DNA TGCAGTGCTATAACTCCCGGGACCGCTGAAGCTTTCTTT.

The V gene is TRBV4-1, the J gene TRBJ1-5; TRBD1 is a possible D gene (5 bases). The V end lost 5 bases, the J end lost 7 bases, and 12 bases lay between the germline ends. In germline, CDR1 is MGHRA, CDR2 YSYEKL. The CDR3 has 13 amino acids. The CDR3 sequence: CASSLGGAQPQHF. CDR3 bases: TGCGCCAGCAGCTTAGGCGGGGCCCAGCCCCAGCATTTT.

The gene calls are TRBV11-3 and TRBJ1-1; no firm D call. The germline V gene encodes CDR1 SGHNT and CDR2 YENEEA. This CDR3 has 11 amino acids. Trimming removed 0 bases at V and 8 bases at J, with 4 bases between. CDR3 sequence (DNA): TGTGCCAGCAGCTTAGAGGGGGAAGCTTTCTTT. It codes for CASSLEGEAFF.

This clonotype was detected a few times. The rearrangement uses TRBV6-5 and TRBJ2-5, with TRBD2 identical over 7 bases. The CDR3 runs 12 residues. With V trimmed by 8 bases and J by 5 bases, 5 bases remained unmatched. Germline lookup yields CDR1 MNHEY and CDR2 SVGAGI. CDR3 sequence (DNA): TGTGCCAGCGCAGGACTAGGCGAGACCCAGTACTTC. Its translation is CASAGLGETQYF.

CDR3 in DNA: TGTGCCAGCAGTTTACATCGGGGTCCAACAGAAGAAGCTTTCTTT. Encoded protein: CASSLHRGPTEEAFF. The chain is built from TRBV28 and TRBJ1-1, with unresolved D. Deletions cut 2 bases from V and 8 bases from J, with 18 bases between. This CDR3 contains 15 residues. CDR1 and CDR2 from the germline V gene are MDHEN and SYDVKM.

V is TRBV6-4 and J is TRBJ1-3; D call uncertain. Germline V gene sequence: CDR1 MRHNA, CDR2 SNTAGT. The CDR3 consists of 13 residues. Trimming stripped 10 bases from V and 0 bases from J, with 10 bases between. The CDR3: CATSQDSGNTIYF. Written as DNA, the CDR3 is TGTGCCACTAGTCAGGACTCTGGAAACACCATATATTTT.

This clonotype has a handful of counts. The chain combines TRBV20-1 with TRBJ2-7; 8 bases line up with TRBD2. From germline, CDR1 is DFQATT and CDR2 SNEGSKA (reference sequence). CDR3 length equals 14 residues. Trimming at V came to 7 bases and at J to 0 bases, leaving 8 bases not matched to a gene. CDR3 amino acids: CSGGGTRSSYEQYF. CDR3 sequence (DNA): TGCAGTGGAGGGGGGACTAGGAGCTCCTACGAGCAGTACTTC.

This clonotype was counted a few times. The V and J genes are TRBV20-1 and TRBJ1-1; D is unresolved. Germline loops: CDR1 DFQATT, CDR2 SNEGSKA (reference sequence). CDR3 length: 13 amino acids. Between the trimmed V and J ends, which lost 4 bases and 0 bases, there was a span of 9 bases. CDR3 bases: TGCAGTGCTAAACGGAATTTGAACACTGAAGCTTTCTTT. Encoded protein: CSAKRNLNTEAFF.

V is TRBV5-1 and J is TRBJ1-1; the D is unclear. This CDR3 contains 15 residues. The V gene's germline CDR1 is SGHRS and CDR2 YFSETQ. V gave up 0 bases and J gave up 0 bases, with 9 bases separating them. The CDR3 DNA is TGCGCCAGCAGCTTGGGCCGCAGGTTGAACACTGAAGCTTTCTTT. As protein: CASSLGRRLNTEAFF.